These T cell receptor beta chains were read from a single sample in a study of control samples from healthy donors and cancer patients. Generated by immunoSEQ multiplex PCR, the TCRdb table keeps only in-frame clones and is missing some. The sample carries 90,000 to 110,000 clones, approximately 90% recorded once. The sample consisted of blood. Source of these receptors: a woman aged 45-59 years in good health. CDR3s include the opening cysteine and the closing phenylalanine or tryptophan. The order of the fields is clone size, J gene, V gene, D gene, CDR3 protein, CDR3 DNA. The D gene is left open where the match is weak. Clone size is given for some rows only: seen once, a few or many times, or a class if the clone is expanded.

NA TRBJ1-4 TRBV12-3/TRBV12-4 NA CASGLGGEKLFF TGTGCCAGCGGGCTTGGGGGTGAAAAACTGTTTTTT
NA TRBJ1-4 TRBV2 NA CASSRLGGPNEKLFF TGTGCCAGCAGTAGATTGGGGGGCCCCAATGAAAAACTGTTTTTT
once TRBJ1-1 TRBV6-2/TRBV6-3 NA CASSYSNTNRGDRSTEAFF TGTGCCAGCAGTTACTCGAATACCAATCGGGGAGACCGAAGCACTGAAGCTTTCTTT
NA TRBJ1-6 TRBV30 NA CAWSVRLGGNSPLHF TGTGCCTGGAGTGTACGGTTGGGGGGGAATTCACCCCTCCACTTT
NA TRBJ1-2 TRBV11-2 NA CASSFSKGPYGYTF TGTGCCAGCAGCTTTTCCAAGGGTCCGTACGGCTACACCTTC
once TRBJ1-1 TRBV12-3/TRBV12-4 NA CASSPTSPPEAFF TGTGCCAGCAGCCCCACTTCCCCCCCTGAAGCTTTCTTT
NA TRBJ1-1 TRBV2 NA CASSEDTEAFF TGTGCCAGCAGTGAAGATACTGAAGCTTTCTTT
NA TRBJ1-2 TRBV2 NA CASSESLAGGYTF TGTGCCAGCAGTGAAAGCCTGGCGGGTGGCTACACCTTC
NA TRBJ1-5 TRBV27 NA CASSLQYSNQPQHF TGTGCCAGCAGTTTGCAGTATAGCAATCAGCCCCAGCATTTT
NA TRBJ1-4 TRBV7-9 NA CASSPMGGASEKLFF TGTGCCAGCAGCCCGATGGGGGGGGCGAGTGAAAAACTGTTTTTT
NA TRBJ1-3 TRBV7-9 NA CASSLETANLGNTIYF TGTGCCAGCAGCTTGGAAACCGCAAACCTTGGAAACACCATATATTTT
NA TRBJ2-6 TRBV7-3 TRBD1 CASSLRTGGSSGANVLTF TGTGCCAGCAGCTTGCGGACAGGGGGGAGCTCTGGGGCCAACGTCCTGACTTTC
once TRBJ1-5 TRBV5-6 NA CASSLANGVGNQPQHF TGTGCCAGCAGCTTGGCCAACGGGGTGGGGAATCAGCCCCAGCATTTT
few TRBJ2-7 TRBV30 TRBD1 CAWSWRDRWIEQYF TGTGCCTGGAGCTGGCGGGACAGGTGGATCGAGCAGTACTTC
NA TRBJ2-7 TRBV1 NA CTSSQGLAGGSSYEQYF TGCACCAGCAGCCAGGGACTAGCGGGGGGGAGCTCCTACGAGCAGTACTTC
NA TRBJ2-3 TRBV6-5 TRBD2 CASSYSGGDTQYF TGTGCCAGCAGTTACTCGGGGGGGGATACGCAGTATTTT
NA TRBJ1-2 TRBV29-1 NA CSAREGEAYGYTF TGCAGCGCCCGGGAGGGGGAAGCCTATGGCTACACCTTC
NA TRBJ2-2 TRBV19 TRBD1 CASSIMSLAGQGTGELFF TGTGCCAGTAGTATTATGTCTTTGGCGGGACAGGGCACCGGGGAGCTGTTTTTT
NA TRBJ2-1 TRBV4-1 TRBD2 CASSQLVAGSLNEQFF TGCGCCAGCAGCCAACTGGTAGCGGGAAGCCTCAATGAGCAGTTCTTC
NA TRBJ1-1 TRBV28 NA CASRYHRAEAFF TGTGCCAGCAGATACCACAGGGCTGAAGCTTTCTTT
NA TRBJ1-1 TRBV30 TRBD1 CAWKKGAWNTEAFF TGTGCCTGGAAAAAGGGGGCGTGGAACACTGAAGCTTTCTTT
NA TRBJ2-1 TRBV24-1 NA CATSDLAAGSSYNEQFF TGTGCCACCAGTGATTTGGCTGCCGGGAGCTCCTACAATGAGCAGTTCTTC
NA TRBJ2-1 TRBV7-8 NA CASSLAEGSYNEQFF TGTGCCAGCAGCTTAGCGGAGGGGTCCTACAATGAGCAGTTCTTC
NA TRBJ2-3 TRBV6-5 TRBD2 CASRTQTSSDTQYF TGTGCCAGCAGGACCCAGACTAGCTCAGATACGCAGTATTTT
NA TRBJ1-1 TRBV5-8 TRBD1 CASTQGVGTEAFF TGTGCCAGCACCCAGGGGGTTGGCACTGAAGCTTTCTTT
NA TRBJ1-5 TRBV7-2 NA CASSLVGQPQHF TGTGCCAGCAGCTTAGTGGGGCAGCCCCAGCATTTT
NA TRBJ1-2 TRBV14 TRBD1 CASSQEARTGGSYGYTF TGTGCCAGCAGCCAAGAAGCTCGGACAGGGGGTTCCTATGGCTACACCTTC
NA TRBJ2-3 TRBV27 TRBD2 CASSLFPRKASGGEPPDTQYF TGTGCCAGCAGTTTATTCCCCAGAAAGGCTAGCGGGGGGGAACCGCCAGATACGCAGTATTTT
NA TRBJ1-1 TRBV4-1 NA CASSTPPEGTEAFF TGCGCCAGCAGCACCCCCCCGGAGGGCACTGAAGCTTTCTTT
NA TRBJ2-2 TRBV3-1/TRBV3-2 NA CASSLTRVTGELFF TGTGCCAGCAGCCTGACGAGGGTAACCGGGGAGCTGTTTTTT
NA TRBJ1-4 TRBV27 NA CASSFLRAPTTNEKLFF TGTGCCAGCAGTTTTCTTCGGGCACCTACAACTAATGAAAAACTGTTTTTT
NA TRBJ2-3 TRBV29-1 NA CSVRGGDTQYF TGCAGCGTCCGAGGGGGAGATACGCAGTATTTT
NA TRBJ2-1 TRBV7-7 TRBD2 CASSLGLAGANNEQFF TGTGCCAGCAGCTTGGGACTAGCGGGAGCGAACAATGAGCAGTTCTTC
NA TRBJ1-3 TRBV2 TRBD1 CASSAGGGTRWSARSSGNTIYF TGTGCCAGCAGCGCAGGGGGCGGAACTAGATGGTCAGCCAGAAGCTCTGGAAACACCATATATTTT
NA TRBJ2-3 TRBV27 NA CASTWTHTDTQYF TGTGCCAGCACGTGGACCCACACAGATACGCAGTATTTT
NA TRBJ2-1 TRBV14 NA CASSQDWGPGNEQFF TGTGCCAGCAGCCAAGATTGGGGCCCGGGTAATGAGCAGTTCTTC
NA TRBJ1-2 TRBV7-9 NA CASIPLTNYGYTF TGTGCCAGCATTCCCCTAACCAACTATGGCTACACCTTC
NA TRBJ2-5 TRBV19 TRBD1 CASGRGPETQYF TGTGCCAGTGGCAGGGGGCCGGAGACCCAGTACTTC
NA TRBJ2-1 TRBV28 TRBD2 CASSPGLAGDSDNEQFF TGTGCCAGCAGCCCCGGACTAGCGGGGGATTCGGACAATGAGCAGTTCTTC
NA TRBJ1-6 TRBV10-3 TRBD1 CAISEELTGWNSPLHF TGTGCCATCAGTGAGGAATTGACAGGGTGGAATTCACCCCTCCACTTT
few TRBJ2-7 TRBV2 TRBD1 CASSRTGSGEQYF TGTGCCAGCAGCCGGACAGGCTCTGGTGAGCAGTACTTC
NA TRBJ2-3 TRBV19 NA CASSIDYKADTQYF TGTGCCAGTAGTATAGATTATAAGGCAGATACGCAGTATTTT
NA TRBJ2-1 TRBV24-1 NA CATSDLNPPEQFF TGTGCCACCAGTGATTTAAATCCCCCTGAGCAGTTCTTC
NA TRBJ2-1 TRBV3-1/TRBV3-2 TRBD2 CASSQDVGTSGRGAAFF TGTGCCAGCAGCCAAGATGTCGGGACTAGCGGGAGGGGGGCCGCGTTCTTC
NA TRBJ2-1 TRBV5-1 TRBD2 CASSPGGGNSYNEQFF TGCGCCAGCAGCCCGGGAGGAGGGAACTCCTACAATGAGCAGTTCTTC
once TRBJ2-4 TRBV6-6 NA CASSPSGGFATGLAKNIQYF TGTGCCAGCAGCCCCTCTGGGGGGTTCGCTACTGGACTAGCCAAAAACATTCAGTACTTC
NA TRBJ2-3 TRBV3-1/TRBV3-2 TRBD2 CASSQDVAGPKDTQYF TGTGCCAGCAGCCAAGATGTAGCGGGACCAAAGGATACGCAGTATTTT